This TCR beta chain emerged from a study of blood T cell repertoires in COVID-19. Background on the study: PBMCs, B-cell-depleted T cells, or T cells were the source of the cDNA or gDNA that made up the material.

Adults between about 18 and 95 years of age took part from under 30 US areas. Participants reported their clinical history, and cohort assignment relied on those reports. CDR1 and CDR2 from the germline V gene are SQVTM and ANQGSEA. The V end was cut by 4 bases, the J end by 5 bases, with 14 bases between. This CDR3 region has 13 residues. TCRdb's table, derived via immunoSEQ multiplex PCR, lists solely in-frame clones and lacks some. This repertoire shows 130,000 to 150,000 clones, roughly 80% found once; its top ten account for roughly 9.2%. The source of this sequence is a man aged 50 or older who had recovered from COVID-19. The sequencing sample was made of PBMCs or T cells enriched from blood (not recorded which). The chain carries TRBV29-1 and TRBJ2-5, with D uncertain. Written as DNA, the CDR3 is TGCAGCGTTGGGGCCGGCCTACAGGAGACCCAGTACTTC. It specifies CSVGAGLQETQYF. The entire variable domain, with the rest obtained from reference TRBV29-1 and TRBJ2-5, is as follows: SAVISQKPSRDICQRGTSLTIQCQVDSQVTMMFWYRQQPGQSLTLIATANQGSEATYESGFVIDKFPISRPNLTFSTLTVSNMSPEDSSIYLCSVGAGLQETQYFGPGTRLLVL.